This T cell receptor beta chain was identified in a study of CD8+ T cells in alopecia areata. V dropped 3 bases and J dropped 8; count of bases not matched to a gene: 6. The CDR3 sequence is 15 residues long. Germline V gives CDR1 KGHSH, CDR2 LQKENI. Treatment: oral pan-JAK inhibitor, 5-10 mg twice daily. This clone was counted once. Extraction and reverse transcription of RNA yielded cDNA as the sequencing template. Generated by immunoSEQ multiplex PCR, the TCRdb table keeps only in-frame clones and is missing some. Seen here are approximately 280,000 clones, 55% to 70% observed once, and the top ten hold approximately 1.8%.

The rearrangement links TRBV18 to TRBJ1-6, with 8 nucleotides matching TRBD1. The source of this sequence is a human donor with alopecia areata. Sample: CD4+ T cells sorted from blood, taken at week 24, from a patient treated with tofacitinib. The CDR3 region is CASSPLTGEDSPLHF. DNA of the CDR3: TGTGCCAGCTCACCCTTGACAGGGGAGGATTCACCCCTCCACTTT.